The source of this T cell receptor (beta chain) is a study of blood T cell repertoires in COVID-19 (dated by TCRdb to between 2020 and 2021). The study in broad terms: The collaborator samples originated in the United States, Italy and Spain and spanned the acute and convalescent phases of COVID-19. Samples came from the ongoing ImmuneRACE study (first 160 participants) plus 1,254 subjects from 6 global collaborators. The prospective study material was composed of cDNA or gDNA derived from T cells, B-cell-depleted T cells, or PBMCs. Subjects who had been exposed to COVID-19, were actively infected with it, or had recovered from it provided the deeply sampled blood TCRbeta repertoires that made up the dataset. A de-identified subject ID, COVID-19 status, age in years and sex were almost always included in the sample metadata. The repertoires were released in a freely available public database intended as a resource for research on the immune response to SARS-CoV-2. Where available, HLA class I and class II types were obtained from metadata supplied by the sample provider rather than from assay-based typing.

The collaborating institutions used their own protocols to collect whole blood in K2EDTA tubes. For TCRbeta analysis, collaborators shipped samples as frozen whole blood, isolated PBMCs, or DNA extracted from either of those sample types. Regarding this clone: This receptor's antigen is unknown. No much larger clone is present one base from it, and per-base qualities are unavailable.

CDR1 and CDR2 are drawn from the germline V gene: SGHDN, FVKESK. Counted from cysteine to phenylalanine, this CDR3 has 15 amino acids. The sequence is cut down to CDR3 DNA, 45 bases in frame from base 1. V is cut by 3 bases and J by 0 bases, and the space between the germline ends is 9 bases. The immunoSEQ Assay, a bias-controlled multiplex PCR, was used to amplify TCRbeta CDR3 regions from genomic DNA. On the authors' methods: Within the assay, amplification of reference gene primers was used to estimate how many nucleated cells each sample contained. To quantify the absolute abundance of each unique TCRbeta CDR3 rearrangement, sequence reads were collapsed and filtered. For each sample, productive Simpson clonality was calculated as the square root of Simpson's diversity index across productive rearrangements. Entries here come from immuneACCESS through TCRdb and include only in-frame sequences with V and J called. Some clones fail to appear in such tables; in the studies checked, an unresolved V gene covers under half of the shortfall, and the cause of the remainder is unknown. The V and J calls and clone size are taken from that table; D and trimming were inferred from the DNA. In all, the sample holds roughly 40,000 clones, and around 74% of those were seen once. Of the sample, 23% falls within the top ten clones.

Points the paper makes about the study in general: Clinical and demographic metadata were provided uncurated, with the amount varying by source and participant.

This clonotype was obtained from a man between 65 and 80 years old with acute or convalescent COVID-19. The sequence joins TRBV14 to TRBJ2-1, with the D gene call left open. Source material: peripheral blood. The CDR3 amino acid sequence is: CASSHFRSSYNEQFF. The DNA sequence reads TGTGCCAGCAGCCATTTCAGGTCCTCCTACAATGAGCAGTTCTTC.